This section outlines one T cell receptor (beta chain) sequence together with its context. Its antigen is still unknown. Base-call qualities are not available, and no considerably larger clone is one nucleotide away. Whole blood was collected in K2EDTA tubes by collaborating institutions according to the institutions' own protocols. Collaborator samples were shipped for TCRbeta analysis as frozen whole blood, isolated PBMCs, or DNA extracted from either sample type. The CDR3 sequence holds 17 residues, the cysteine and phenylalanine included. Kept here is only the CDR3 DNA, which spans 51 bases and is read in frame from base 1. The germline V gene yields SQVTM for CDR1 and ANQGSEA for CDR2. Trimming costs V 1 base and J 5 bases, and their ends lie 23 bases apart. The sample is drawn from a study of blood T cell repertoires in COVID-19 (dated by TCRdb to 2020 to 2022). Some background on the complete study: The collaborator samples originated in the United States, Italy and Spain and spanned the acute and convalescent phases of COVID-19. Sample metadata almost always included a de-identified subject ID, COVID-19 status, age in years and sex. The samples were drawn from the first 160 participants of the ongoing ImmuneRACE study and from 1,254 subjects provided by 6 global collaborators. The material from the prospective study consisted of cDNA or gDNA derived from T cells, B-cell-depleted T cells, or PBMCs. Deeply sampled blood TCRbeta repertoires from subjects exposed to, actively infected with, or recovered from COVID-19 were included in the dataset. Where available, HLA class I and class II types were taken from metadata supplied by the sample provider and were not determined by assay-based typing. The repertoires were released in a freely available public database meant as a resource for research on the immune response to SARS-CoV-2. Findings and caveats that apply to the study as a whole: The amount of clinical and demographic metadata varied by source and participant and was provided uncurated.

TCRbeta CDR3 regions were amplified from genomic DNA using the immunoSEQ Assay, a bias-controlled multiplex PCR. The authors processed their data as follows. Within the assay, amplification of reference gene primers was used to estimate how many nucleated cells each sample contained. To quantify the absolute abundance of each unique TCRbeta CDR3 rearrangement, sequence reads were collapsed and filtered. For each sample, productive Simpson clonality was calculated as the square root of Simpson's diversity index over productive rearrangements. What TCRdb holds here is the immuneACCESS table cut down to in-frame rearrangements. Part of the clones is not present; checked against another copy, under half of the missing clones reflect an unresolved V gene, and the others are unexplained. The V and J calls and clone size are taken from that table; D and trimming were inferred from the DNA. A total of 95,000 to 120,000 clones appear in this sample, roughly 85% of them only once. The ten largest clones take up 10% to 15% of the sample.

This receptor was obtained from a human donor in a cohort sampled during active COVID-19. This receptor chain uses TRBV29-1 and TRBJ2-5; D gene: possibly TRBD1, on 5 matching bases. Sequencing was done on a sample of peripheral blood. The nucleotide sequence reads TGCAGCGTTGAAGTCCCTGGGGCAGGACAAGGGTGGGAGACCCAGTACTTC. Its protein product is CSVEVPGAGQGWETQYF.